The 24 T cell receptor beta chains below come from one sample, sequenced in a study of cytomegalovirus exposure and HLA in healthy donors. PCR used 60 Vbeta primers and 13 Jbeta primers. This table comes from immunoSEQ multiplex PCR, and its TCRdb copy is limited to in-frame clones, with some not included. The table lists some 77,000 clones, 80% of them singletons. The sample was PBMCs. Receptors were obtained from a woman aged 45-65 years in good health and CMV-seropositive.

The chain carries TRBV7-2 and TRBJ2-2, with 8 bases matching TRBD1. V dropped 5 bases and J dropped 4; count of bases not matched to a gene: 12. This CDR3 is built from 17 residues. From germline, CDR1 is SGHTA and CDR2 FQGNSA. In DNA form, the CDR3 reads TGTGCCAGCAGCCTAATGGCGGACAGGGCTATCACCGGGGAGCTGTTTTTT. This codes for CASSLMADRAITGELFF.

The table lists this clone with a few counts. This chain joins TRBV7-2 and TRBJ2-2; 7 nucleotides agree with TRBD2. The V segment lost 5 bases and the J segment 7 bases; nucleotides outside the gene matches: 4. The CDR3 is made up of 13 amino acids. Germline assignment: CDR1 SGHTA and CDR2 FQGNSA. The CDR3: CASSPLAGGELFF. The CDR3 bases are TGTGCCAGCAGCCCTTTAGCGGGCGGGGAGCTGTTTTTT.

J is TRBJ2-3 and V is TRBV2, with 9 bases that match TRBD1. V lost 5 bases, J lost 2 bases, and 2 bases stayed unmatched. CDR3 size: 14 residues. CDR1 SNHLY and CDR2 FYNNEI come from the germline V gene. CDR3 region: CASSRDRVTDTQYF. The CDR3 bases are TGTGCCAGCAGTAGGGACAGGGTCACAGATACGCAGTATTTT.

The chain combines TRBV7-8 with TRBJ1-3, with TRBD1 matching 7 bases. Germline trimming cut 10 bases from V and 0 bases from J; bases unmatched to any gene: 3. Germline assignment: CDR1 SGHVS and CDR2 FQNEAQ. The CDR3 has 13 amino acids. As DNA, the CDR3 is TGTGCCACCCAGGGGGGCTCTGGAAACACCATATATTTT. Translated: CATQGGSGNTIYF.

The V gene is TRBV11-1, the J gene TRBJ1-1; D call uncertain. Trimming shortened V by 1 base and J by 1 base, and 4 bases separated the two germline ends. The CDR3 is 13 amino acids. The germline gives CDR1 SGHAT, CDR2 FQDESV (reference sequence). This chain's CDR3 is CASSLGGNTEAFF. Here the CDR3 DNA reads TGTGCCAGCAGCTTAGGAGGGAACACTGAAGCTTTCTTT.

The V and J genes are TRBV19 and TRBJ1-2, with TRBD1 identical over 10 bases. The junction had 3 bases not matched to a gene; V was cut back by 10 bases and J by 7 bases. The CDR3 extends over 11 amino acids. CDR1 is LNHDA, CDR2 SQIVND, per germline (reference sequence). The CDR3 DNA reads as TGTGCCACACGGACAGGGGGTGGCTACACCTTC. Protein: CATRTGGGYTF.

The chain recombines TRBV19 with TRBJ2-1; 15 bases fit TRBD2. Germline values: CDR1 LNHDA, CDR2 SQIVND (reference sequence). The CDR3 has 16 residues. V was pared by 7 bases and J by 9 bases, with 10 bases of the junction left unmatched. CDR3 sequence: CASTPPLGLAGGEQFF. The CDR3 DNA follows: TGTGCCAGTACCCCACCACTGGGACTAGCGGGAGGTGAGCAGTTCTTC. Variable domain in full (rest from reference TRBV19 and TRBJ2-1): DGGITQSPKYLFRKEGQNVTLSCEQNLNHDAMYWYRQDPGQGLRLIYYSQIVNDFQKGDIAEGYSVSREKKESFPLTVTSAQKNPTAFYLCASTPPLGLAGGEQFFGPGTRLTVL.

The rearrangement uses TRBV6-5 and TRBJ2-3; no reliable D call. Trimming cost V 2 bases and J 2 bases, with 8 bases left between them. Germline V gene sequence: CDR1 MNHEY, CDR2 SVGAGI. CDR3 size: 14 residues. CDR3 in DNA: TGTGCCAGCAGTTACGGTGCACACACAGATACGCAGTATTTT. Translated: CASSYGAHTDTQYF.

The J gene is TRBJ2-3, the V gene TRBV5-1, with 7 bases fitting TRBD2. CDR3 length: 15 residues. CDR1 SGHRS and CDR2 YFSETQ come from the germline V gene. The V and J ends lost 1 base and 2 bases, in that order; junction bases with no gene match: 4. The CDR3 loop is CASSLSGDPTDTQYF. The CDR3 DNA sequence: TGCGCCAGCAGCTTGAGCGGGGACCCCACAGATACGCAGTATTTT.

The chain is built from TRBV27 and TRBJ1-4; the D is unclear. The germline V gene encodes CDR1 MNHEY and CDR2 SMNVEV (reference sequence). The V and J ends lost 5 bases and 8 bases respectively, with 21 bases between them. This CDR3 spans 16 amino acids. For the CDR3, the DNA is TGTGCCAGCAGTCCAACCCCGGGATCCTTTAGCGAAAAACTGTTTTTT. Protein product: CASSPTPGSFSEKLFF.

J is TRBJ2-3 and V is TRBV7-2, with D maybe TRBD1 (5 bases). The CDR3 runs to 15 residues. Trimming took 4 bases from V and 0 from J, leaving 11 bases between them. Germline assignment: CDR1 SGHTA and CDR2 FQGNSA. The CDR3 coding sequence is TGTGCCAGCAGCTCACAGGCCTCTAGCACAGATACGCAGTATTTT. Residues: CASSSQASSTDTQYF.

This chain uses TRBV6-4 with TRBJ2-1; TRBD2 might be the D (6 bases). Germline CDR1 is MRHNA and CDR2 is SNTAGT. The CDR3 is 16 residues long. Trimming took off 0 bases at V and 1 base at J, with 10 bases between the two ends. CDR3 protein: CASSDSRDKSYNEQFF. The CDR3 coding sequence is TGTGCCAGCAGTGACTCGCGGGATAAATCCTACAATGAGCAGTTCTTC.

The chain uses TRBV10-1 and TRBJ2-7; TRBD1 might be the D (5 bases). This CDR3 is 10 amino acids long. V dropped 5 bases and J dropped 11 bases, with 10 bases sitting between them. Germline CDR1 is WNHNN and CDR2 is SYGVQD (reference sequence). CDR3 protein: CASSRGHKYV. The CDR3 DNA is TGCGCCAGCAGTAGGGGTCATAAGTACGTC.

With regard to this clone: Distinct nucleotide sequences in the sample also encode this CDR3. V usage is TRBV11-3 and J usage is TRBJ2-5, with 8 bases aligning to TRBD1. The germline V gene encodes CDR1 SGHNT and CDR2 YENEEA. This CDR3 region has 14 residues. Unmatched junction bases numbered 6, after V lost 4 bases and J lost 5 bases. The CDR3 spells CASSSSGTGETQYF. The CDR3 nucleotides read TGTGCCAGCAGCTCCTCCGGGACAGGCGAGACCCAGTACTTC.

On this clone itself: The junction differs from germline at one of its ends, possibly a read error. The V gene is TRBV7-9, the J gene TRBJ2-1; tentative D call: TRBD1 (5 bases). Germline assignment: CDR1 SEHNR and CDR2 FQNEAQ (reference sequence). The CDR3 extends over 11 amino acids. DNA for the CDR3: TGTTCCAGCAGCACCAGACAGGAGCAGTTCTTC. Translation: CSSSTRQEQFF.

The count of this clone is one. CDR3 sequence (DNA): TGCGCCAGCAGCTTCGGGACAGCCTCCCGGGAGACCCAGTACTTC. Translated: CASSFGTASRETQYF. This chain joins TRBV5-1 and TRBJ2-5, with 7 bases fitting TRBD1. Germline loops: CDR1 SGHRS, CDR2 YFSETQ. This CDR3 has 15 amino acids. The V gene end was trimmed by 2 bases and the J gene end by 5 bases; junction bases not matched to a gene: 9.

The chain has TRBV2 and TRBJ2-1; 10 nucleotides align to TRBD1. The CDR3 sequence is 15 residues long. V was pared by 7 bases and J by 6 bases, with 9 bases of the junction left unmatched. Germline CDR1 reads SNHLY; CDR2 reads FYNNEI. Here the CDR3 DNA reads TGTGCCAGCACCACCGACAGGGGGCTTGGCAATGAGCAGTTCTTC. Its translation is CASTTDRGLGNEQFF.

This sequence joins TRBV13 and TRBJ2-6, with TRBD1 identical over 10 bases. V gave up 5 bases and J gave up 0 bases; unmatched junction bases: 4. CDR1 and CDR2 from the germline V gene are PRHDT and FYEKMQ (reference sequence). The CDR3 is 17 amino acids. CDR3: CASSPRDRGSGANVLTF. CDR3 sequence (DNA): TGTGCCAGCAGCCCCAGGGACAGGGGCTCTGGGGCCAACGTCCTGACTTTC.

This clone was counted a single time. The chain uses TRBV4-1 and TRBJ2-4; the match to TRBD2 covers 8 bases. The length of the CDR3 is 18 residues. Trimming took 1 base from V and 4 from J; bases not matched to a gene: 12. Germline lookup yields CDR1 MGHRA and CDR2 YSYEKL. The CDR3 sequence is CASSQGPGTGLEKNIQYF. In DNA, the CDR3 is TGCGCCAGCAGCCAAGGCCCGGGTACGGGACTAGAAAAAAACATTCAGTACTTC.

This chain uses TRBV7-9 with TRBJ2-3, with 10 bases lining up with TRBD1. This CDR3 comprises 16 residues. Losses at the gene ends were 4 bases for V and 0 bases for J; bases not matched to a gene: 4. Germline-derived CDR1 and CDR2 are SEHNR and FQNEAQ (reference sequence). The CDR3 reads CASSSGQGDSTDTQYF. The CDR3 DNA is TGTGCCAGCAGCTCCGGACAGGGGGATAGCACAGATACGCAGTATTTT.

The rearrangement uses TRBV7-9 and TRBJ2-1; 8 bases map to TRBD1. The CDR3 sequence is 16 residues long. With 6 bases clipped from V and 0 bases from J, the junction kept 7 bases outside the gene matches. CDR1 SEHNR and CDR2 FQNEAQ come from the germline V gene (reference sequence). The CDR3, as DNA: TGTGCCAGCAGTCCTGGGACAGGAGGCTCCTACAATGAGCAGTTCTTC. It specifies CASSPGTGGSYNEQFF.

Concerning this clone: Mismatch with germline at one junction end may stem from a read error. CDR3 DNA: TGTGCCATCAGTGAGTCGAACAGATTGAACTTC. Translated: CAISESNRLNF. The J gene is TRBJ2-5, the V gene TRBV10-3; D is undetermined. CDR3 length: 11 residues. Germline-derived CDR1 and CDR2 are ENHRY and SYGVKD.

The gene calls are TRBV5-8 and TRBJ1-2, with a possible D match to TRBD1 (5 bases). Germline lookup yields CDR1 SGHTS and CDR2 YDEGEE. The CDR3 is 14 residues long. Trimming took 4 bases from V and 6 from J, leaving 16 bases between them. The CDR3 loop reads CASSIPGLKNGYTF. The CDR3 nucleotides are TGTGCCAGCAGCATCCCGGGACTGAAGAATGGCTACACCTTC.

The V and J genes are TRBV9 and TRBJ2-7; TRBD2 agrees at 11 bases. V lost 4 bases and J lost 4; bases outside the gene matches: 4. There are 14 residues in the CDR3. Germline V gene sequence: CDR1 SGDLS, CDR2 YYNGEE. As DNA, the CDR3 is TGTGCCAGCAGCTCCACTAGCGGGGGTTACGAGCAGTACTTC. Translating gives CASSSTSGGYEQYF.